The 14 T cell receptor beta chains reported below all come from one sample, sequenced in a study of blood T cell dynamics during melanoma immunotherapy. The time point denotes: pre-treatment baseline. TCRdb's table, derived via immunoSEQ multiplex PCR, lists solely in-frame clones and lacks some. Altogether 15,000 to 20,000 clones are present, 65% to 90% being singletons, with the ten largest covering around 8%. The source was blood, collected from a patient treated with checkpoint blockade. The receptors shown here come from a human donor with melanoma.

The chain combines TRBV7-2 with TRBJ2-5; the D is unclear. Germline V gives CDR1 SGHTA, CDR2 FQGNSA. The CDR3 extends over 15 amino acids. Trimming removed 5 bases at V and 4 bases at J, with 17 bases between. CDR3 nucleotide sequence: TGTGCCAGCAGCCCACCCACCCTCTACGGAGAGACCCAGTACTTC. It translates to CASSPPTLYGETQYF.

J is TRBJ1-4 and V is TRBV15, with 9 bases fitting TRBD1. The junction had 10 bases not matched to a gene; V was cut back by 3 bases and J by 8 bases. Germline CDR1 LNHNV, CDR2 YYDKDF (reference sequence). CDR3 length equals 16 residues. The CDR3 sequence is CATSRDRGTGQEKLFF. The CDR3 DNA is TGTGCCACCAGCAGGGACCGGGGGACAGGGCAAGAAAAACTGTTTTTT.

CDR3 protein: CASSARGHSPLHF. The CDR3 DNA follows: TGTGCCAGCAGCGCCAGGGGTCATTCACCCCTCCACTTT. The gene calls are TRBV9 and TRBJ1-6, with TRBD1 as a possible D gene (6 bases). Per germline, CDR1 SGDLS and CDR2 YYNGEE. Trimming took 3 bases from V and 8 from J, leaving 9 bases between them. This CDR3 is 13 amino acids long.

The genes are TRBV18 and TRBJ1-2; possibly TRBD1 for D (5 bases). V lost 3 bases and J 8 bases, leaving 13 bases between the germline ends. CDR3 length equals 13 residues. CDR1 KGHSH and CDR2 LQKENI come from the germline V gene. In nucleotides, the CDR3 is TGTGCCAGCTCACCGATAAGGGGAGTGGGCTACACCTTC. Its translation: CASSPIRGVGYTF.

The chain links TRBV12-2 to TRBJ1-1. TRBV12-2 is assigned pseudogene status. The CDR3 consists of 15 residues. The CDR3 is CASRLGVRTQTEAFF. Here the CDR3 DNA reads TGTGCAAGTCGCTTAGGAGTCCGGACGCAGACTGAAGCTTTCTTT.

The chain recombines TRBV15 with TRBJ2-1; 7 bases agree with TRBD2. Germline CDR1 reads LNHNV; CDR2 reads YYDKDF (reference sequence). With 5 bases clipped from V and 8 bases from J, the junction kept 12 bases outside the gene matches. The CDR3 runs 15 residues. As DNA, the CDR3 is TGTGCCACCAGCTCACGGCTAGCGGTCGGAGATGAGCAGTTCTTC. Translated: CATSSRLAVGDEQFF. Complete variable domain (other parts from reference TRBV15 and TRBJ2-1): DAMVIQNPRYQVTQFGKPVTLSCSQTLNHNVMYWYQQKSSQAPKLLFHYYDKDFNNEADTPDNFQSRRPNTSFCFLDIRSPGLGDTAMYLCATSSRLAVGDEQFFGPGTRLTVL.

The rearrangement links TRBV13 to TRBJ2-3; weak D call: TRBD1 (5 bases). V was shortened by 6 bases and J by 2 bases, with 9 bases between the two germline ends. The V gene's germline CDR1 is PRHDT and CDR2 FYEKMQ (reference sequence). The CDR3 is made up of 13 amino acids. The CDR3 coding sequence is TGTGCCAGCAGAGTGACAGCCACAGATACGCAGTATTTT. This codes for CASRVTATDTQYF.

J is TRBJ1-1 and V is TRBV28; 8 nucleotides align to TRBD1. V lost 4 bases, J lost 6 bases, and 13 bases stayed unmatched. The CDR3 spans 16 residues. Germline V lookup: CDR1 MDHEN, CDR2 SYDVKM. As DNA, the CDR3 is TGTGCCAGCAGTTCCCAACAGGGGGTCCCCGGGGCTGAAGCTTTCTTT. Protein: CASSSQQGVPGAEAFF. Full variable domain (remainder filled in from reference TRBV28 and TRBJ1-1): DVKVTQSSRYLVKRTGEKVFLECVQDMDHENMFWYRQDPGLGLRLIYFSYDVKMKEKGDIPEGYSVSREKKERFSLILESASTNQTSMYLCASSSQQGVPGAEAFFGQGTRLTVV.

The chain employs TRBV28 and TRBJ2-2; D is unclear. V lost 8 bases and J lost 4, with 14 bases in between. Germline V CDR1 and CDR2: MDHEN, SYDVKM. The CDR3 spans 14 residues. CDR3 bases: TGTGCCAGCGGCCGCTCTTCTCCCACCGGGGAGCTGTTTTTT. Residues: CASGRSSPTGELFF.

The rearrangement links TRBV5-1 to TRBJ2-5, with 9 bases lining up with TRBD2. V lost 0 bases to trimming and J lost 5 bases; unmatched junction nucleotides: 8. Per germline, CDR1 SGHRS and CDR2 YFSETQ. The length of the CDR3 is 16 residues. The CDR3 here is CASSLVLAGRGETQYF. The CDR3 nucleotides are TGCGCCAGCAGCTTGGTGCTAGCGGGAAGGGGCGAGACCCAGTACTTC.

This chain links TRBV28 with TRBJ2-2; unclear D gene. V was trimmed by 3 bases and J by 2 bases, leaving 7 bases between them. Germline V gene sequence: CDR1 MDHEN, CDR2 SYDVKM. This CDR3 has 14 amino acids. CDR3 sequence: CASSFPVNTGELFF. The CDR3 DNA is TGTGCCAGCAGTTTCCCAGTTAACACCGGGGAGCTGTTTTTT.

This rearrangement joins TRBV28 to TRBJ2-3; 8 nucleotides align to TRBD2. Germline CDR1 is MDHEN and CDR2 is SYDVKM. The CDR3 is 13 residues long. The V and J ends lost 6 bases and 6 bases, in that order; junction bases with no gene match: 5. CDR3: CASRTGGPDTQYF. Here the CDR3 DNA reads TGTGCCAGCAGAACGGGAGGGCCGGATACGCAGTATTTT.

The chain combines TRBV6-1 with TRBJ2-4; maybe TRBD1 (6 bases). Trimming removed 4 bases at V and 0 bases at J, with 10 bases between. Germline CDR1 MNHNS, CDR2 SASEGT. The CDR3 length is 15 residues. CDR3 region: CASSAYRVAKNIQYF. DNA of the CDR3: TGTGCCAGCAGTGCGTACAGGGTAGCCAAAAACATTCAGTACTTC.

This chain connects TRBV27 to TRBJ2-3; 7 nucleotides match TRBD1. CDR3 length equals 17 residues. The germline V gene encodes CDR1 MNHEY and CDR2 SMNVEV (reference sequence). Trimming removed 5 bases from V and 1 base from J; junction bases left unmatched: 12. The CDR3 loop is CASSLATGVWGTDTQYF. The CDR3 nucleotides read TGTGCCAGCAGTCTTGCTACAGGGGTTTGGGGCACAGATACGCAGTATTTT.